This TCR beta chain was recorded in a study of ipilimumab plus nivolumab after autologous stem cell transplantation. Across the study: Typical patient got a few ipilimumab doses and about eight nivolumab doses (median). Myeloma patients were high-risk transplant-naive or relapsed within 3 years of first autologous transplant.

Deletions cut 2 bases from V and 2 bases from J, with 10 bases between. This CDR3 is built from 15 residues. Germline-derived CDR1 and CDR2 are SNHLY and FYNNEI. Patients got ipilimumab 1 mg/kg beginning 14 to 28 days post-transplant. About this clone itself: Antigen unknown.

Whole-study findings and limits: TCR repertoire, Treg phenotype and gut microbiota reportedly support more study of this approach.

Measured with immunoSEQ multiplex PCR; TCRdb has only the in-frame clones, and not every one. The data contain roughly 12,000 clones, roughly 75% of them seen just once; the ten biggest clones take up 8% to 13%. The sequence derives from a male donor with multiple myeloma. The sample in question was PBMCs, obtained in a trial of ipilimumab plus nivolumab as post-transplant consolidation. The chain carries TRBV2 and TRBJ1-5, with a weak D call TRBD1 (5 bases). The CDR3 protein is CASSEQGGGNQPQHF. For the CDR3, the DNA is TGTGCCAGCAGTGAACAGGGTGGGGGCAATCAGCCCCAGCATTTT. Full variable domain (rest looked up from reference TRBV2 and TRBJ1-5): EPEVTQTPSHQVTQMGQEVILRCVPISNHLYFYWYRQILGQKVEFLVSFYNNEISEKSEIFDDQFSVERPDGSNFTLKIRSTKLEDSAMYFCASSEQGGGNQPQHFGDGTRLSIL.